The 10 T cell receptor beta chains below all came from one sample that was sequenced in a study of blood T cell repertoires in COVID-19. Only in-frame clones appear in the TCRdb table, and some are missing; sequencing was by immunoSEQ multiplex PCR. This table has around 110,000 clones, 71% appearing once. The sample was peripheral blood. Receptor source: a human donor with acute or convalescent COVID-19. The donor label of this sample is uncertain.

This rearrangement joins TRBV5-1 to TRBJ2-5; 8 bases are shared with TRBD2. The CDR3 extends over 14 amino acids. Looked up from germline, CDR1 is SGHRS and CDR2 is YFSETQ. Trimming cost V 5 bases and J 5 bases; bases outside gene matches: 8. The CDR3 region has the DNA TGCGCCAGCAGGGGGGTAGCGGGGACGGAGACCCAGTACTTC. This encodes CASRGVAGTETQYF.

The chain has TRBV5-5 and TRBJ1-5; D perhaps matches TRBD1 (5 bases). Germline V gene lookup returns CDR1 SGHKS and CDR2 YYEKEE (reference sequence). CDR3 length: 15 amino acids. The germline V and J ends were trimmed by 3 bases and 9 bases, with 19 bases remaining between them. CDR3 sequence reads: CASSWRDGGTSPQHF. The CDR3 nucleotides are TGTGCCAGCAGCTGGAGGGACGGAGGCACATCGCCCCAGCATTTT.

This clone has ten or more counts. This chain links TRBV9 with TRBJ1-1; 7 bases align to TRBD1. CDR1 is SGDLS and CDR2 is YYNGEE in the germline V gene. This CDR3 contains 15 residues. V shed 0 bases and J 8 bases; nucleotides not matched to a gene: 10. The CDR3 sequence: CASSVGWRGGGEAFF. CDR3 sequence (DNA): TGTGCCAGCAGCGTAGGCTGGCGCGGAGGGGGCGAAGCTTTCTTT.

This chain uses TRBV7-3 with TRBJ2-1; TRBD2 matches 10 bases. Unmatched junction bases numbered 9, after V lost 5 bases and J lost 8 bases. This CDR3 spans 15 amino acids. Germline V CDR1 and CDR2: SGHTA, FQGTGA. CDR3: CASSARGLAHDEQFF. The DNA for the CDR3 is TGTGCCAGCAGCGCTAGGGGACTAGCGCACGATGAGCAGTTCTTC.

This chain links TRBV30 with TRBJ1-1; a weak D match, TRBD1 (5 bases). Trimming took 1 base from V and 3 from J, leaving 9 bases between them. CDR3 size: 13 residues. The germline V gene has CDR1 GTSNPN and CDR2 SVGIG (reference sequence). CDR3 in amino acids: CAWSASGYTEAFF. The CDR3 DNA follows: TGTGCCTGGAGTGCCTCAGGGTACACTGAAGCTTTCTTT.

The chain carries TRBV11-2 and TRBJ1-1; D is unclear. Trimming pared 4 bases from V and 5 bases from J, leaving 17 bases between. The CDR3 is 15 residues long. Germline CDR1 and CDR2: SGHAT and FQNNGV. The CDR3 reads CASSSRRLTGTEAFF. CDR3 bases: TGTGCCAGCAGCTCCCGGCGCCTTACGGGGACTGAAGCTTTCTTT.

J is TRBJ2-7 and V is TRBV20-1; TRBD2 matches 7 bases. Losses at the gene ends were 3 bases for V and 3 bases for J; bases not matched to a gene: 8. The CDR3 contains 14 residues. CDR1 is DFQATT, CDR2 SNEGSKA, per germline (reference sequence). CDR3 region: CSASRGREDYEQYF. In nucleotides, the CDR3 is TGCAGTGCTAGTAGGGGACGGGAGGACTACGAGCAGTACTTC.

This chain joins TRBV7-9 and TRBJ2-3; the D is unclear. The V gene's germline CDR1 is SEHNR and CDR2 FQNEAQ (reference sequence). The CDR3 sequence is 14 residues long. V shed 5 bases and J shed 2 bases, with 11 bases lying between them. CDR3 coding DNA: TGTGCCAGCAGCCCCCGGGTGGACACAGATACGCAGTATTTT. Encoded protein: CASSPRVDTDTQYF.

Concerning this clone: Other DNA sequences of this sample code for an identical CDR3. V usage is TRBV19 and J usage is TRBJ2-3; D possibly corresponds to TRBD1 (6 bases). V lost 1 base to trimming and J lost 0 bases, with 8 bases between them. This CDR3 region has 15 residues. The V gene's germline CDR1 is LNHDA and CDR2 SQIVND (reference sequence). CDR3 protein: CASSIGQGSTDTQYF. The CDR3 DNA sequence: TGTGCCAGTAGTATAGGGCAGGGGAGCACAGATACGCAGTATTTT.

This sequence joins TRBV24-1 and TRBJ2-2; D ambiguous. V lost 9 bases and J lost 3, with 7 bases in between. This CDR3 has 12 residues. CDR1 is KGHDR, CDR2 SFDVKD, per germline. CDR3: CATWADTGELFF. The CDR3 DNA follows: TGTGCCACCTGGGCAGACACCGGGGAGCTGTTTTTT.